This T cell receptor (beta chain) was obtained from a study of neoadjuvant anti-PD-1 for oral cavity cancer. Study summary: Patients without progression received a fourth nivolumab dose around day 43, then surgical resection on days 50-56.

Specified time point: after neoadjuvant nivolumab, at surgical resection. Patients had newly diagnosed, untreated stage II-IVA oral cavity squamous cell carcinoma. Details on this clone: As yet, its antigen is unknown.

Assay: immunoSEQ multiplex PCR; the TCRdb copy retains only in-frame clones and omits some. The repertoire holds approximately 37,000 clones, with around 40% as singletons. Study-level points and caveats: Expansion of preexisting intratumoral clones was suggested to aid response.

The origin of this receptor is a person aged 35 to 85 with oral cavity squamous cell carcinoma. The sample in question was tumor tissue, obtained after nivolumab (anti-PD-1) treatment.

CDR3 in DNA: TGCGCCAGCAGCTTGGGTCCTAGCGGGGGAGACCAAGAGACCCAGTACTTC. This translates into CASSLGPSGGDQETQYF. This chain uses TRBV5-1 with TRBJ2-5; 10 bases map to TRBD2. The V and J ends lost 0 bases and 0 bases, in that order; junction bases with no gene match: 5. The CDR3 loop spans 17 amino acids. Germline V gene data show CDR1 as SGHRS and CDR2 as YFSETQ.